In its sample, the clone carrying this T cell receptor (beta chain) was seen once. Its antigen remains unknown. V lost 1 base, J lost 1 base, and 16 bases lay in between. The CDR3 has 17 residues. CDR1 SGHVS and CDR2 FQNEAQ come from the germline V gene. These data come from a study of T cell responses to AZD1222 COVID-19 vaccine. Broader study findings: After two AZD1222 doses, spike-specific TCR breadth and depth rose versus day 0. Baseline testing showed seropositivity in only five or six AZD1222 recipients. Repertoire sampling happened only post peak T cell response.

Using immunoSEQ multiplex PCR, the repertoire was profiled, and TCRdb retains in-frame clones only, with some absent. The table includes about 120,000 clones, 90% detected once. This specimen consisted of peripheral blood, obtained on day 0 of MenACWY control vaccination. This TCR derives from an adult in good health. The chain recombines TRBV7-8 with TRBJ1-2; possibly TRBD1 for D (6 bases). Here the CDR3 reads CASSLGGMGGNNYGYTF. The CDR3 DNA reads TGTGCCAGCAGCTTAGGTGGGATGGGGGGCAATAACTATGGCTACACCTTC.